Included here is one T cell receptor (beta chain) sequence, with context. Antigen specificity is unknown. The donors, healthy Caucasians from Russia, were aged 6 to 90. The second PCR ran roughly 6 to 11 cycles with a sample-barcoded 5' primer and J-beta primers. TCRdb processed the 5' RACE reads anew with MiXCR; each CDR3 protein has one entry. The sample includes roughly 1.7 million distinct CDR3 sequences, 30% to 40% of them seen just once. The data were obtained in a study of blood T cells in healthy people across ages. V gave up 2 bases and J gave up 2 bases, with 7 bases separating them. This CDR3 region has 14 residues. CDR1 is SGHRS, CDR2 YFSETQ, per germline. Whole-study findings and limits: Naive CD4+ cell counts and diversity both ran higher in long-lived than in aged donors.

Material for sequencing was blood. The TCR originated in a woman in her 30s in good health. V and J are TRBV5-1 and TRBJ1-4; D remains ambiguous. CDR3 amino acids: CASSFFSTNEKLFF. The CDR3 bases are TGCGCCAGCAGCTTCTTCTCTACTAATGAAAAACTGTTTTTT.